This TCR beta chain was found in a study of blood T cell repertoires in COVID-19. Study processing details: Amplified reference gene primers provided the basis for estimating nucleated cell counts. Sequenced by immunoSEQ multiplex PCR; TCRdb stores in-frame clones only, minus some. The V and J calls and the clone size are those of that table, but D and trimming were determined from the DNA. The table records 200,000 or so clones, 90% of them present only once. This clone was detected only once. The CDR3 is 17 residues long. V lost 5 bases to trimming and J lost 4 bases; unmatched junction nucleotides: 11. Germline V gives CDR1 LNHNV, CDR2 YYDKDF (reference sequence).

The chain links TRBV15 to TRBJ2-1, with 10 bases lining up with TRBD2. Sequencing used peripheral blood. The sequence derives from a man aged 30-40 years with COVID-19, enrolled during active disease. The DNA of the CDR3 is TGTGCCACCAGCCATCCACCACTAGCGGGGATGTACAATGAGCAGTTCTTC. It translates to CATSHPPLAGMYNEQFF.